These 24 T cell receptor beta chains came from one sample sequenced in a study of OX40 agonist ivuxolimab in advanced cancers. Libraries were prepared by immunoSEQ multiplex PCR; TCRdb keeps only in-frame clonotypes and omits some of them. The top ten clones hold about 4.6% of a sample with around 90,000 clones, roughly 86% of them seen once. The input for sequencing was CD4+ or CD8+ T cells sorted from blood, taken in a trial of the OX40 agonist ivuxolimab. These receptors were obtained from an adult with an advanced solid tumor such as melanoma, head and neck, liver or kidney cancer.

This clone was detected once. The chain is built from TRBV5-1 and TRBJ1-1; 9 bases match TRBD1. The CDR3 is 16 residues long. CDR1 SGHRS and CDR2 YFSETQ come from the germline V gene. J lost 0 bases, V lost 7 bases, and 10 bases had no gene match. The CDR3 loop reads CASGLAGQGMNTEAFF. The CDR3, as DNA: TGCGCCAGCGGCCTAGCTGGACAGGGGATGAACACTGAAGCTTTCTTT.

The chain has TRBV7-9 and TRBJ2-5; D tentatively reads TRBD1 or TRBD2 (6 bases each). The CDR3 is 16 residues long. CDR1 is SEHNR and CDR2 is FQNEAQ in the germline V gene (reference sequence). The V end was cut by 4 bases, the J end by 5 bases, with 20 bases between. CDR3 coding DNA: TGTGCCAGCAGCTCCCTCATAGGGCAGGGGAGGGAGACCCAGTACTTC. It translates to CASSSLIGQGRETQYF.

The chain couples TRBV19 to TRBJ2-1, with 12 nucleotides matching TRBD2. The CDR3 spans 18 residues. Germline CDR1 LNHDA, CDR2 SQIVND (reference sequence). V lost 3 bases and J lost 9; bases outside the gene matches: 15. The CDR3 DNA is TGTGCCAGTAGTATGGGGACTAGCGGGCGACTCCATCGAGGTGAGCAGTTCTTC. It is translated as CASSMGTSGRLHRGEQFF.

The DNA of the CDR3 is TGTGCCAGCAGCCCGCGAGAGGAGATAGCCAAAAACATTCAGTACTTC. This sequence encodes CASSPREEIAKNIQYF. The chain has TRBV9 and TRBJ2-4; D uncertain. Germline loops: CDR1 SGDLS, CDR2 YYNGEE. Between the trimmed V and J ends, which lost 4 bases and 0 bases, there was a span of 14 bases. The CDR3 loop spans 16 amino acids.

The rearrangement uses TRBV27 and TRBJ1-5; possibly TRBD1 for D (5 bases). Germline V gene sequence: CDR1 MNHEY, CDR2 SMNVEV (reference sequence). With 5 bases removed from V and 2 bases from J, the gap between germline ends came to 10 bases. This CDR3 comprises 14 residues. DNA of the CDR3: TGTGCCAGCAGTCCCGGGACGGGCAATCAGCCCCAGCATTTT. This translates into CASSPGTGNQPQHF.

The CDR3 loop reads CASSPGQVKGSGANVLTF. In DNA form, the CDR3 reads TGTGCCAGTAGCCCCGGACAGGTAAAAGGGTCTGGGGCCAACGTCCTGACTTTC. V and J are TRBV19 and TRBJ2-6; 7 bases fit TRBD1. The CDR3 sequence is 18 residues long. The V segment lost 6 bases and the J segment 1 base; nucleotides outside the gene matches: 12. CDR1 is LNHDA, CDR2 SQIVND, per germline (reference sequence).

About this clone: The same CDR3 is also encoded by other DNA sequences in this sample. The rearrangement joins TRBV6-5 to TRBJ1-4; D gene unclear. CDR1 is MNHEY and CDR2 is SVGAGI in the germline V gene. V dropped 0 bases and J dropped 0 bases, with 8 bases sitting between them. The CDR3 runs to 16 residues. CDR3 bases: TGTGCCAGCAGTTACTCTTTTACTGCAACTAATGAAAAACTGTTTTTT. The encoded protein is CASSYSFTATNEKLFF.

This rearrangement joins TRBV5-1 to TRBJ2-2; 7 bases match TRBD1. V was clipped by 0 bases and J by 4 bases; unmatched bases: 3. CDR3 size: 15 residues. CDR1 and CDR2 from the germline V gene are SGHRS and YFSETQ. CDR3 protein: CASSLDRGGTGELFF. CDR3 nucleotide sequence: TGCGCCAGCAGCTTGGACAGGGGTGGCACCGGGGAGCTGTTTTTT.

For the CDR3, the DNA is TGTGCCAGCAGCCCCTTATCCCCAGCAGGGCGAACTGAAGCTTTCTTT. Protein sequence: CASSPLSPAGRTEAFF. This chain joins TRBV7-3 and TRBJ1-1, with D tentatively TRBD1 (5 bases). Looked up from germline, CDR1 is SGHTA and CDR2 is FQGTGA. This CDR3 contains 16 residues. With 5 bases removed from V and 5 bases from J, the gap between germline ends came to 21 bases.

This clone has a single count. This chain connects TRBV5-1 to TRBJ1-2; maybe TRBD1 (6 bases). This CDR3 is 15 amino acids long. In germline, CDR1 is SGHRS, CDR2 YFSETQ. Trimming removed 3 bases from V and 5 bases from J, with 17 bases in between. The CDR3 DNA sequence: TGCGCCAGCAGCTCACAACTAGGGGGTGGGTATGGCTACACCTTC. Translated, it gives CASSSQLGGGYGYTF. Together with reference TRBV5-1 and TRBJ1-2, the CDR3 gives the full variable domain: KAGVTQTPRYLIKTRGQQVTLSCSPISGHRSVSWYQQTPGQGLQFLFEYFSETQRNKGNFPGRFSGRQFSNSRSEMNVSTLELGDSALYLCASSSQLGGGYGYTFGSGTRLTVV.

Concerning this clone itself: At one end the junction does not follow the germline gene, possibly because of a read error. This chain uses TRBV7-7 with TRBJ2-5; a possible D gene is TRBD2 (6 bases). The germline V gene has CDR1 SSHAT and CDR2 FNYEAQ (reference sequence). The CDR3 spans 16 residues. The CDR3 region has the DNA TGTGCTAGCAGCTTAGCGGCTGACAGTCGACAAGAGACCCAGTACTTC. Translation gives CASSLAADSRQETQYF.

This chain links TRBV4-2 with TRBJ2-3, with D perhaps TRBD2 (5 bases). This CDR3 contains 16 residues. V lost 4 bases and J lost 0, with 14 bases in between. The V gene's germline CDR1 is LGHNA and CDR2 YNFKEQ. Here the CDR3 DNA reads TGTGCCAGCAGCCCGACACGGAGCGGAAGCACAGATACGCAGTATTTT. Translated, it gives CASSPTRSGSTDTQYF.

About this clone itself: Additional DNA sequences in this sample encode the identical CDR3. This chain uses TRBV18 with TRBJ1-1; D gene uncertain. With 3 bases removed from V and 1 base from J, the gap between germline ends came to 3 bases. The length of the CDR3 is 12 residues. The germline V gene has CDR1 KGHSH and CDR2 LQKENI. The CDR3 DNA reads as TGTGCCAGCTCACCTGAGAACACTGAAGCTTTCTTT. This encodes CASSPENTEAFF.

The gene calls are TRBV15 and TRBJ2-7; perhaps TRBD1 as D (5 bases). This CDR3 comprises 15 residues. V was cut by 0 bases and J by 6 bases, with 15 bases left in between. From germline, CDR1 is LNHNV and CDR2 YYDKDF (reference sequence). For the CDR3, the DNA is TGTGCCACCAGCAGAGAAGGGCAGGGTGACGGCGAGCAGTACTTC. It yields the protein CATSREGQGDGEQYF.

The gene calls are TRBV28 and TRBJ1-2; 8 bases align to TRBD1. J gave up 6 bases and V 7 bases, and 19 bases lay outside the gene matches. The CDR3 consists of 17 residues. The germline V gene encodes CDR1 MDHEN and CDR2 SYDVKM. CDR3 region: CASTARGQERLGDGYTF. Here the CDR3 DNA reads TGTGCCAGCACCGCGAGGGGACAGGAACGGCTTGGGGATGGCTACACCTTC.

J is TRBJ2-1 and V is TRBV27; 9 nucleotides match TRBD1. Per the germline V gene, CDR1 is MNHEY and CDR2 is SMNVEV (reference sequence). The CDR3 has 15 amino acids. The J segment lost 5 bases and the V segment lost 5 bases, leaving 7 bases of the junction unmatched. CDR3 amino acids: CASSTGQGIHNEQFF. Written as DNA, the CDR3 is TGTGCCAGCAGTACCGGACAGGGGATCCACAATGAGCAGTTCTTC.

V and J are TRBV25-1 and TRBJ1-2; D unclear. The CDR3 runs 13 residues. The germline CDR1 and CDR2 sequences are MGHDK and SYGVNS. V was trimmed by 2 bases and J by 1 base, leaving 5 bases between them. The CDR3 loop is CASSEHLNYGYTF. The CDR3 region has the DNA TGTGCCAGCAGTGAACACCTTAACTATGGCTACACCTTC.

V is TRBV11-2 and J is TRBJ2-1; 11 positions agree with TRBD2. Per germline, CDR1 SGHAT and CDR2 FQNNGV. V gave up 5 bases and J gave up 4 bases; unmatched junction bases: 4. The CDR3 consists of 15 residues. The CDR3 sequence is CASSTIAGGYNEQFF. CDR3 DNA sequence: TGTGCCAGCAGCACCATAGCGGGAGGGTACAATGAGCAGTTCTTC.

The CDR3 spells CASSPRGGRATYEQYF. CDR3 nucleotide sequence: TGTGCCAGCAGTCCGCGGGGCGGGAGGGCAACCTACGAGCAGTACTTC. This sequence joins TRBV28 and TRBJ2-7, with 9 bases lining up with TRBD2. The germline CDR1 and CDR2 sequences are MDHEN and SYDVKM. The V segment lost 5 bases and the J segment 2 bases; nucleotides outside the gene matches: 10. CDR3 size: 16 residues.

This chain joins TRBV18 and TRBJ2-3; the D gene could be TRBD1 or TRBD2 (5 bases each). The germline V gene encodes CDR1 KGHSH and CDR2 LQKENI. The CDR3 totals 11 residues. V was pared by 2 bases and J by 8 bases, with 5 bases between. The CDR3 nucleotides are TGTGCCAGCTCACCAGGGGGTACGCAGTATTTT. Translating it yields CASSPGGTQYF. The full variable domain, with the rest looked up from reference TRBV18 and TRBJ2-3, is NAGVMQNPRHLVRRRGQEARLRCSPMKGHSHVYWYRQLPEEGLKFMVYLQKENIIDESGMPKERFSAEFPKEGPSILRIQQVVRGDSAAYFCASSPGGTQYFGPGTRLTVL.

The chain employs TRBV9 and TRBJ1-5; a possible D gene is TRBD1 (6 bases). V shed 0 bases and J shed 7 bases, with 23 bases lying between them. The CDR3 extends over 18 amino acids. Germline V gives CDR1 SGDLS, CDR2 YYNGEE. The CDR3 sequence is CASSVAPVQGRERQPQHF. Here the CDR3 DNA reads TGTGCCAGCAGCGTAGCGCCAGTTCAGGGGCGTGAAAGACAGCCCCAGCATTTT.

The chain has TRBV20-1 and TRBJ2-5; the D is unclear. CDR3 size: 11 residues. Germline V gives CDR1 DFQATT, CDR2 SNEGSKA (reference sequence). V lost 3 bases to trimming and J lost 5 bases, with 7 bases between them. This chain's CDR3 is CSASGAETQYF. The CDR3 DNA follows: TGCAGTGCTAGTGGCGCTGAGACCCAGTACTTC.

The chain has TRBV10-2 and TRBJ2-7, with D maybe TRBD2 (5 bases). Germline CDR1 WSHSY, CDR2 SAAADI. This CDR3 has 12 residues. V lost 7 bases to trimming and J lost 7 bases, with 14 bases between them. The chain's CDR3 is CASNPGLGEQYF. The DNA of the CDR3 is TGCGCCAGCAATCCAGGACTGGGGGAGCAGTACTTC.

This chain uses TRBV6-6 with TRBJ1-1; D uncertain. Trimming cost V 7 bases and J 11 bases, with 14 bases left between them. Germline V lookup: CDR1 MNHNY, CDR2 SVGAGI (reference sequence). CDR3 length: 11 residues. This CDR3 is CASTMDRWAFF. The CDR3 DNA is TGTGCCAGCACTATGGACCGGTGGGCTTTCTTT.